Listed below are T cell receptor beta chains from one sample, sequenced in a study of blood T cell repertoires in COVID-19. Here immunoSEQ multiplex PCR was the method, and the copy in TCRdb shows in-frame clones only, minus some. This table has 150,000 to 200,000 clones, about 85% appearing once. Material for sequencing was peripheral blood. The receptor set was obtained from a human donor with acute or convalescent COVID-19. The donor label of this sample is uncertain. The CDR3 runs from the conserved cysteine through the conserved F or W. Each record gives: V gene, clone size, CDR3 length, D gene, J gene, CDR3 protein, CDR3 DNA. The D gene is left open where the match is weak. Expanded clones get a size class; other rows say once, few or many, or leave the size out.

v_call: TRBV5-4
clone_size: few
cdr3_length: 17
d_call: TRBD2
j_call: TRBJ2-2
cdr3_aa: CASSLAKASGNTGELFF
cdr3_nt: TGTGCCAGCAGCTTGGCCAAAGCTAGCGGAAACACCGGGGAGCTGTTTTTT

v_call: TRBV15
clone_size: -
cdr3_length: 14
d_call: -
j_call: TRBJ1-2
cdr3_aa: CATSRDGGNYGYTF
cdr3_nt: TGTGCCACCAGCAGAGACGGCGGCAACTATGGCTACACCTTC

v_call: TRBV28
clone_size: -
cdr3_length: 16
d_call: -
j_call: TRBJ1-5
cdr3_aa: CASSSRPGGIYQPQHF
cdr3_nt: TGTGCCAGCAGTTCCCGCCCCGGGGGGATATATCAGCCCCAGCATTTT

v_call: TRBV7-9
clone_size: -
cdr3_length: 12
d_call: -
j_call: TRBJ2-3
cdr3_aa: CASRKEGSTQYF
cdr3_nt: TGTGCCAGCCGCAAGGAGGGGAGTACGCAGTATTTT

v_call: TRBV6-6
clone_size: -
cdr3_length: 15
d_call: TRBD1
j_call: TRBJ1-1
cdr3_aa: CASSYSTGANTEAFF
cdr3_nt: TGTGCCAGCAGTTACTCGACAGGGGCGAACACTGAAGCTTTCTTT

v_call: TRBV30
clone_size: -
cdr3_length: 15
d_call: TRBD1
j_call: TRBJ2-6
cdr3_aa: CACDRGISGANVLTF
cdr3_nt: TGTGCCTGTGACAGGGGGATCTCTGGGGCCAACGTCCTGACTTTC

v_call: TRBV19
clone_size: once
cdr3_length: 15
d_call: TRBD2
j_call: TRBJ2-3
cdr3_aa: CASTRLAGGSDTQYF
cdr3_nt: TGTGCCAGTACCCGACTAGCGGGGGGGTCAGATACGCAGTATTTT

v_call: TRBV19
clone_size: -
cdr3_length: 16
d_call: TRBD1
j_call: TRBJ1-5
cdr3_aa: CASSPTGQASNQPQHF
cdr3_nt: TGTGCCAGTAGTCCTACCGGACAGGCGAGTAATCAGCCCCAGCATTTT

v_call: TRBV7-6
clone_size: -
cdr3_length: 15
d_call: -
j_call: TRBJ2-1
cdr3_aa: CASSLMGGGDHEQFF
cdr3_nt: TGTGCCAGCAGCTTAATGGGAGGGGGGGACCATGAGCAGTTCTTC

v_call: TRBV11-3
clone_size: -
cdr3_length: 14
d_call: TRBD1
j_call: TRBJ2-7
cdr3_aa: CASSLGTGGYEQYF
cdr3_nt: TGTGCCAGCAGCTTAGGGACAGGGGGCTACGAGCAGTACTTC

v_call: TRBV18
clone_size: -
cdr3_length: 14
d_call: TRBD1
j_call: TRBJ1-2
cdr3_aa: CASSPQGAGYGYTF
cdr3_nt: TGTGCCAGCTCACCGCAGGGGGCCGGCTATGGCTACACCTTC

v_call: TRBV30
clone_size: -
cdr3_length: 13
d_call: -
j_call: TRBJ1-2
cdr3_aa: CAWSLSGEYGYTF
cdr3_nt: TGTGCCTGGAGTCTTAGCGGGGAGTATGGCTACACCTTC

v_call: TRBV6-5
clone_size: -
cdr3_length: 15
d_call: TRBD1
j_call: TRBJ1-3
cdr3_aa: CASRRTGASGNTIYF
cdr3_nt: TGTGCCAGCAGACGGACAGGGGCTTCTGGAAACACCATATATTTT

v_call: TRBV9
clone_size: once
cdr3_length: 15
d_call: -
j_call: TRBJ1-2
cdr3_aa: CASSPQQGLDYGYTF
cdr3_nt: TGTGCCAGCAGCCCCCAACAGGGATTGGACTATGGCTACACCTTC

v_call: TRBV30
clone_size: -
cdr3_length: 15
d_call: -
j_call: TRBJ1-2
cdr3_aa: CAWSVHGGPYYGYTF
cdr3_nt: TGTGCCTGGAGTGTACACGGGGGGCCGTACTATGGCTACACCTTC

v_call: TRBV5-1
clone_size: -
cdr3_length: 14
d_call: TRBD1
j_call: TRBJ1-2
cdr3_aa: CASSLRQGAYGYTF
cdr3_nt: TGCGCCAGCAGCTTGAGACAGGGGGCTTATGGCTACACCTTC

v_call: TRBV14
clone_size: -
cdr3_length: 15
d_call: -
j_call: TRBJ2-2
cdr3_aa: CASSQGQGGTGELFF
cdr3_nt: TGTGCCAGCAGCCAAGGGCAGGGTGGGACCGGGGAGCTGTTTTTT

v_call: TRBV4-1
clone_size: -
cdr3_length: 16
d_call: -
j_call: TRBJ1-4
cdr3_aa: CASSRQRGTTNEKLFF
cdr3_nt: TGCGCCAGCAGCCGCCAACGAGGGACAACTAATGAAAAACTGTTTTTT

v_call: TRBV19
clone_size: -
cdr3_length: 13
d_call: TRBD1
j_call: TRBJ1-5
cdr3_aa: CASMGQGVQPQHF
cdr3_nt: TGTGCCAGTATGGGACAGGGGGTACAGCCCCAGCATTTT

v_call: TRBV3-1/TRBV3-2
clone_size: -
cdr3_length: 14
d_call: TRBD1
j_call: TRBJ1-1
cdr3_aa: CASSHWTGNTEAFF
cdr3_nt: TGTGCCAGCAGCCATTGGACAGGGAACACTGAAGCTTTCTTT

v_call: TRBV4-1
clone_size: many
cdr3_length: 17
d_call: TRBD1
j_call: TRBJ1-1
cdr3_aa: CASSQDPPTGAKGEAFF
cdr3_nt: TGCGCCAGCAGCCAAGATCCCCCGACAGGGGCCAAGGGTGAAGCTTTCTTT

v_call: TRBV30
clone_size: -
cdr3_length: 16
d_call: -
j_call: TRBJ1-5
cdr3_aa: CAWSPVGGSSNQPQHF
cdr3_nt: TGTGCCTGGAGCCCGGTTGGAGGTTCGAGCAATCAGCCCCAGCATTTT

v_call: TRBV5-1
clone_size: once
cdr3_length: 13
d_call: -
j_call: TRBJ1-1
cdr3_aa: CASSLAGVTEAFF
cdr3_nt: TGCGCCAGCAGCCTGGCAGGGGTGACTGAAGCTTTCTTT

v_call: TRBV5-4
clone_size: few
cdr3_length: 15
d_call: -
j_call: TRBJ2-7
cdr3_aa: CASSTGLRGIHEQYF
cdr3_nt: TGTGCCAGCAGCACTGGACTTCGGGGAATCCACGAGCAGTACTTC

v_call: TRBV9
clone_size: -
cdr3_length: 15
d_call: TRBD1
j_call: TRBJ1-2
cdr3_aa: CASSDEDRMKMGYTF
cdr3_nt: TGTGCCAGCAGCGACGAGGACAGGATGAAAATGGGCTACACCTTC

v_call: TRBV20-1
clone_size: -
cdr3_length: 15
d_call: TRBD2
j_call: TRBJ2-7
cdr3_aa: CSASSQRGGRYEQYF
cdr3_nt: TGCAGTGCTAGTTCTCAGCGGGGGGGACGTTACGAGCAGTACTTC

v_call: TRBV2
clone_size: -
cdr3_length: 15
d_call: -
j_call: TRBJ2-5
cdr3_aa: CALVKGGLGQETQYF
cdr3_nt: TGTGCCTTAGTAAAGGGGGGGCTTGGGCAAGAGACCCAGTACTTC

v_call: TRBV9
clone_size: -
cdr3_length: 15
d_call: TRBD1
j_call: TRBJ2-5
cdr3_aa: CASSGGGQGRETQYF
cdr3_nt: TGTGCCAGCAGCGGCGGGGGACAGGGACGTGAGACCCAGTACTTC

v_call: TRBV7-2
clone_size: -
cdr3_length: 15
d_call: -
j_call: TRBJ1-1
cdr3_aa: CASSLASGGSGKAFF
cdr3_nt: TGTGCCAGCAGCTTAGCGTCGGGGGGCTCGGGGAAAGCTTTCTTT

v_call: TRBV6-2/TRBV6-3
clone_size: -
cdr3_length: 13
d_call: TRBD1
j_call: TRBJ1-1
cdr3_aa: CASSLTTGGKTFF
cdr3_nt: TGTGCCAGCAGCCTTACAACAGGGGGAAAGACTTTCTTT